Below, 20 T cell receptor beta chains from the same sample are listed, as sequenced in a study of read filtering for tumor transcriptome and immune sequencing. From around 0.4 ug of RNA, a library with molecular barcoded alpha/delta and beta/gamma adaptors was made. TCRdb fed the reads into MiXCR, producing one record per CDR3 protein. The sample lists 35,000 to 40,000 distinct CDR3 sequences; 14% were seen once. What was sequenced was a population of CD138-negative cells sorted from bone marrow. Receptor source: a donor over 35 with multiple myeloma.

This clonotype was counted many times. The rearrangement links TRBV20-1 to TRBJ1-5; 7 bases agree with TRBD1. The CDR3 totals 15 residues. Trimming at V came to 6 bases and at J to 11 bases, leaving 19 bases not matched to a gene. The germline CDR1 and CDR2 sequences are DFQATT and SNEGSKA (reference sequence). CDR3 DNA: TGCAGTGCAACTTACGACAGGGCGCCCGGGGTGACCCAGCATTTT. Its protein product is CSATYDRAPGVTQHF.

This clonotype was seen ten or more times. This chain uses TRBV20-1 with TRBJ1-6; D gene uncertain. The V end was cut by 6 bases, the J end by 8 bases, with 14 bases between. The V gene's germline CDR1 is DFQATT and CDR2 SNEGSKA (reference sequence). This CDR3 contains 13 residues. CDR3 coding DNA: TGCAGTGCCATTGTTGTGGTCGATTCACCCCTCCACTTT. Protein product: CSAIVVVDSPLHF.

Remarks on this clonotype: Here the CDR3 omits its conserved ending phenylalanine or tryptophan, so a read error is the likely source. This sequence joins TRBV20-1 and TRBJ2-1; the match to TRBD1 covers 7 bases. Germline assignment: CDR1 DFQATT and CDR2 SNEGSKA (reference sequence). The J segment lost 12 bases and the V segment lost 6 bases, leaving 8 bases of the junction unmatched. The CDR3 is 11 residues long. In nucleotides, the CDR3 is TGCAGTGCAACGGGGACAGAGCTGCAGTTCTCC. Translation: CSATGTELQFS.

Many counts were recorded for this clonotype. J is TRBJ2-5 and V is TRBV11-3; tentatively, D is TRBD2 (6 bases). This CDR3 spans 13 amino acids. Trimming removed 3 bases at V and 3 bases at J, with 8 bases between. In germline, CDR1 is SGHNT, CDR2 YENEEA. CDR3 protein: CASSFSGEETQYF. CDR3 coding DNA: TGTGCCAGCAGCTTTTCGGGGGAAGAGACCCAGTACTTC. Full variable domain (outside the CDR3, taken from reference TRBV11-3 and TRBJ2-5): EAGVVQSPRYKIIEKKQPVAFWCNPISGHNTLYWYLQNLGQGPELLIRYENEEAVDDSQLPKDRFSAERLKGVDSTLKIQPAELGDSAVYLCASSFSGEETQYFGPGTRLLVL.

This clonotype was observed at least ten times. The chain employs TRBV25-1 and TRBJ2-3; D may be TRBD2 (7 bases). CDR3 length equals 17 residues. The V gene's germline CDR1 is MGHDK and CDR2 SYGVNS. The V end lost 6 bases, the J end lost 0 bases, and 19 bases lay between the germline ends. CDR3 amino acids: CASSPVGGGTSTDTQYF. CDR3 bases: TGTGCCAGCAGCCCCGTAGGGGGGGGTACTAGCACAGATACGCAGTATTTT.

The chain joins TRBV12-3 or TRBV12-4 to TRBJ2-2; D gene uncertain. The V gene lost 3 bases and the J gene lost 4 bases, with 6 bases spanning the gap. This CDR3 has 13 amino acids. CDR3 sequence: CASSLGITGELFF. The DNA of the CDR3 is TGTGCCAGCAGTTTGGGGATCACCGGGGAGCTGTTTTTT.

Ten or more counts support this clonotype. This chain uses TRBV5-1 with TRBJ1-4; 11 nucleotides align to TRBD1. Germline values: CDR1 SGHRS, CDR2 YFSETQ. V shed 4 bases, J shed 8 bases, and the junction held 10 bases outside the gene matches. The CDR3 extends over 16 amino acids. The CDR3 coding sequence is TGCGCCAGCAGCGGGACTCCGGGACAGGGGGTGGAAAAACTGTTTTTT. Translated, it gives CASSGTPGQGVEKLFF.

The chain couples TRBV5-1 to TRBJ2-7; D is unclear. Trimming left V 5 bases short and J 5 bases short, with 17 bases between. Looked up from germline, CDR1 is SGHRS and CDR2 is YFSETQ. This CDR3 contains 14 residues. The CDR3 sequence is CASSSDCSFDEQYF. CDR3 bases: TGCGCCAGCAGTTCTGACTGTTCTTTCGACGAGCAGTACTTC. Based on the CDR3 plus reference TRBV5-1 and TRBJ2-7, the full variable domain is KAGVTQTPRYLIKTRGQQVTLSCSPISGHRSVSWYQQTPGQGLQFLFEYFSETQRNKGNFPGRFSGRQFSNSRSEMNVSTLELGDSALYLCASSSDCSFDEQYFGPGTRLTVT.

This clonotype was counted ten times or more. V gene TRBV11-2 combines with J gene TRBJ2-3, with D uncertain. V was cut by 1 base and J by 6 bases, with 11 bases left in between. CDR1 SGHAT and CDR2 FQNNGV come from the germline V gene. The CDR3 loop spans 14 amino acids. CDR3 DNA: TGTGCCAGCAGCTTAGTACCGAAAGGGGATACGCAGTATTTT. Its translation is CASSLVPKGDTQYF.

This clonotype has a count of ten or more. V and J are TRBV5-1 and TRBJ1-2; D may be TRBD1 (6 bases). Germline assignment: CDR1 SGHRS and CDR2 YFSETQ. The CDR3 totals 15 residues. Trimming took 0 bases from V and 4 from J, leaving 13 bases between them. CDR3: CASSLESTQGYGYTF. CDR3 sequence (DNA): TGCGCCAGCAGCTTGGAGTCGACACAGGGCTATGGCTACACCTTC.

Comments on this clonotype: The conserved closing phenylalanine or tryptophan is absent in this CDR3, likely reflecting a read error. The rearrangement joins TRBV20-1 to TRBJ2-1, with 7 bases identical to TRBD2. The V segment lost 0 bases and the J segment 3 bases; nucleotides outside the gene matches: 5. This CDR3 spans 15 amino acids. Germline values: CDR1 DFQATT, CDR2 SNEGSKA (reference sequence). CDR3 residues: CSAREGDYFYNEQFL. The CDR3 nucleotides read TGCAGTGCTAGAGAGGGGGACTATTTCTACAATGAGCAGTTCCTC.

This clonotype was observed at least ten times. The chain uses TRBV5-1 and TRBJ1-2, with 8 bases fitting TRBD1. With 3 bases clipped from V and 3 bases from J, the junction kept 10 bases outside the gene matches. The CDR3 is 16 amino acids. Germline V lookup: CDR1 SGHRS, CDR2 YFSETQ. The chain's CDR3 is CASSSNDRGADYGYTF. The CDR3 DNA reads TGCGCCAGCAGCTCGAACGACAGGGGCGCAGACTATGGCTACACCTTC. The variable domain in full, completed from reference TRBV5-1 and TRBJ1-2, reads KAGVTQTPRYLIKTRGQQVTLSCSPISGHRSVSWYQQTPGQGLQFLFEYFSETQRNKGNFPGRFSGRQFSNSRSEMNVSTLELGDSALYLCASSSNDRGADYGYTFGSGTRLTVV.

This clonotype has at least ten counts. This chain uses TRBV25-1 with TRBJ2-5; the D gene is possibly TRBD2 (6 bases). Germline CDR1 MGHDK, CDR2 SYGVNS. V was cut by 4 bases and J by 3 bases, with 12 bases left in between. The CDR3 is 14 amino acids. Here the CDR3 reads CASSASGTEETQYF. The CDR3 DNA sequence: TGTGCCAGCAGTGCCTCCGGGACTGAAGAGACCCAGTACTTC.

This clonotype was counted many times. The CDR3 DNA sequence: TGTGCCAGCAGCCGGAGCGGGGGGAGCTCCTACGAGCAGTACTTC. This encodes CASSRSGGSSYEQYF. The chain uses TRBV12-3 or TRBV12-4 and TRBJ2-7; TRBD2 matches 9 bases. The ends lost 6 bases at V and 0 bases at J; junction bases unmatched: 6. The CDR3 extends over 15 amino acids.

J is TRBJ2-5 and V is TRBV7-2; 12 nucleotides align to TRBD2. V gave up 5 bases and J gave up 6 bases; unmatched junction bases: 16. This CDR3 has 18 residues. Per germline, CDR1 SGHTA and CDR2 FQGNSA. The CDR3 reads CASSPRRGASGGAKTQYF. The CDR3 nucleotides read TGTGCCAGCAGCCCCCGCCGGGGGGCTAGCGGGGGGGCAAAGACCCAGTACTTC.

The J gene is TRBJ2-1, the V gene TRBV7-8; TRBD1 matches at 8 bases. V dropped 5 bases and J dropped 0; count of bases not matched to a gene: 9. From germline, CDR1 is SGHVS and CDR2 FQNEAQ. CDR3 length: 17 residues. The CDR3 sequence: CASSEYHRGSSYNEQFF. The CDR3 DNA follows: TGTGCCAGCAGCGAATACCACAGGGGGAGCTCCTACAATGAGCAGTTCTTC.

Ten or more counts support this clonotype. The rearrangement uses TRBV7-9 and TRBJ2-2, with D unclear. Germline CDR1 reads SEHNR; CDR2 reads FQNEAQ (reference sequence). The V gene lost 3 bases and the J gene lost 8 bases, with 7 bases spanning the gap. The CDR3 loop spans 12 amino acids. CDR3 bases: TGTGCCAGCAGCTTCTTTTTAGGGGAGCTGTTTTTT. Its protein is CASSFFLGELFF.

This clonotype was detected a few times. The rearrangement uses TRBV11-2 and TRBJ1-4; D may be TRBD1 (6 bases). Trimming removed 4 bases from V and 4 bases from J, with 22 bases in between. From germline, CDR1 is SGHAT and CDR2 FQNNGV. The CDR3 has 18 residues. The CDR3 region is CASSSLTGTGPDNEKLFF. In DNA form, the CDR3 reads TGTGCCAGCAGCTCCCTTACAGGGACCGGCCCCGATAATGAAAAACTGTTTTTT.

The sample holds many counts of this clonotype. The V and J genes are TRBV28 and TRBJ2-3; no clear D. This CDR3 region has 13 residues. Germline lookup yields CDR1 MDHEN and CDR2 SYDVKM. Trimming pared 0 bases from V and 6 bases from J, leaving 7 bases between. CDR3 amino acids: CASSLWLGDTQYF. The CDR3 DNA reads TGTGCCAGCAGTTTATGGCTTGGGGATACGCAGTATTTT.

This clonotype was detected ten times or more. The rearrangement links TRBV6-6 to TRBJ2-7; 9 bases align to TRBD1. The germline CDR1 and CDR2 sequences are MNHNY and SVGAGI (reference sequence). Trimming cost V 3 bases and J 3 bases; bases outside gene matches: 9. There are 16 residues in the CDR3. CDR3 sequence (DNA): TGTGCCAGCAGTTATCAAGCCGGGACAGGGAACTACGAGCAGTACTTC. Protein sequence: CASSYQAGTGNYEQYF.